This T cell receptor beta chain is from a study of a mutant IDH1 vaccine in newly diagnosed glioma. Study information: Previous care, which was radiotherapy, temozolomide, or both, most often involved both.

Sequencing used immunoSEQ multiplex PCR; TCRdb keeps in-frame clones, though not all of them. The profile shows tens of thousands of clones, roughly 92% of them singletons. Time point reported: baseline, week 1 (first vaccination visit). Sample treatment: pre-vaccination baseline after standard-of-care therapy. New WHO grade 3 or 4 astrocytomas that were IDH1-mutant and ATRX-lost occurred in the donors. V lost 2 bases and J lost 7; bases outside the gene matches: 13. The V gene's germline CDR1 is GTSNPN and CDR2 SVGIG (reference sequence). The CDR3 extends over 17 amino acids. The V and J genes are TRBV30 and TRBJ2-2; 10 nucleotides line up with TRBD2. Sequencing was performed on PBMCs, taken from a glioma patient treated with radiotherapy, temozolomide or both. The sequence was obtained from a young man with glioma. Here the CDR3 DNA reads TGTGCCTGGAGTAAAGTAAAGCGGGAGGGCCGCGGCGGGGAGCTGTTTTTT. It codes for CAWSKVKREGRGGELFF.